These T cell receptor beta chains were read from a single sample in a study of Tregs in tolerant kidney transplant recipients. Repertoires were generated with immunoSEQ multiplex PCR, while TCRdb's copy carries only in-frame clones and drops some. The table includes about 240,000 clones, approximately 84% detected once. Sequenced material: CD4+ T cells from blood. The origin of the receptors is a human donor in good health. Both conserved end residues are part of each CDR3. Fields, in order: J gene, D gene, V gene, clone size, CDR3 protein, CDR3 DNA. The D gene is left open where the match is weak. The size entry is marked missing in some rows and otherwise reads once, few, many or a size class.

TRBJ2-2 | - | TRBV11-1 | once | CASSLTTTGELFF | TGTGCCAGCAGCTTAACCACCACCGGGGAGCTGTTTTTT
TRBJ2-5 | TRBD1 | TRBV5-1 | - | CASSLADRFEQYF | TGCGCCAGCAGCTTGGCGGACAGGTTTGAGCAGTACTTC
TRBJ2-6 | - | TRBV5-4 | - | CASSLGTAGANVLTF | TGTGCCAGCAGCTTGGGGACGGCTGGGGCCAACGTCCTGACTTTC
TRBJ1-1 | TRBD1 | TRBV11-2 | once | CASSFGTGTPEAFF | TGTGCCAGCAGCTTTGGGACAGGGACCCCTGAAGCTTTCTTT
TRBJ2-3 | - | TRBV5-1 | - | CASSPGWADTQYF | TGCGCCAGCAGTCCAGGGTGGGCAGATACGCAGTATTTT
TRBJ2-7 | - | TRBV5-4 | - | CASSPRGSYEQYF | TGTGCCAGCAGCCCCCGTGGAAGCTACGAGCAGTACTTC
TRBJ1-6 | - | TRBV10-3 | few | CAISDQGQGRSPLHF | TGTGCCATCAGTGATCAGGGCCAGGGGAGGTCACCCCTCCACTTT
TRBJ1-1 | - | TRBV5-1 | - | CASSLSVGRDTEAFF | TGCGCCAGCAGCTTGTCGGTCGGACGGGACACTGAAGCTTTCTTT
TRBJ1-2 | - | TRBV5-4 | - | CASSLGQGGYGYTF | TGTGCCAGCAGCTTGGGGCAGGGCGGCTATGGCTACACCTTC
TRBJ2-2 | - | TRBV7-2 | - | CASSLARSNTGELFF | TGTGCCAGCAGCTTAGCGCGGTCGAACACCGGGGAGCTGTTTTTT
TRBJ2-5 | - | TRBV28 | - | CASSLGLRGTQYF | TGTGCCAGCAGTTTAGGGTTGCGGGGGACCCAGTACTTC
TRBJ1-2 | - | TRBV5-1 | - | CASSLVGGYGYTF | TGCGCCAGCAGCTTGGTCGGCGGCTATGGCTACACCTTC
TRBJ2-3 | TRBD1 | TRBV6-1 | - | CASRLQGSTDTQYF | TGTGCCAGCAGGTTACAGGGGAGCACAGATACGCAGTATTTT
TRBJ1-2 | - | TRBV19 | - | CASSTQAFYGYTF | TGTGCCAGTAGTACACAGGCGTTCTATGGCTACACCTTC
TRBJ2-1 | - | TRBV27 | - | CAIHNEQFF | TGTGCTATACACAATGAGCAGTTCTTC
TRBJ2-5 | - | TRBV6-5 | once | CASSYAQGRAGETQYF | TGTGCCAGCAGTTACGCCCAGGGTAGGGCTGGAGAGACCCAGTACTTC
TRBJ2-1 | - | TRBV18 | once | CASSPGGSYNEQFF | TGTGCCAGCTCACCAGGGGGGTCTTACAATGAGCAGTTCTTC
TRBJ1-4 | TRBD1 | TRBV6-5 | - | CASSRGGTDNEKLFF | TGTGCCAGCAGTCGCGGGGGGACAGATAATGAAAAACTGTTTTTT
TRBJ2-5 | - | TRBV30 | - | CAWSALRLIGTQYF | TGTGCCTGGAGTGCCCTCCGGCTAATTGGGACCCAGTACTTC
TRBJ1-6 | TRBD1 | TRBV5-1 | - | CASSLDYPGQGQSPLHF | TGCGCCAGCAGCTTGGACTACCCGGGACAGGGGCAGTCACCCCTCCACTTT
TRBJ2-2 | - | TRBV6-5 | - | CASSGDTPITGELFF | TGTGCCAGCAGTGGAGACACTCCGATCACCGGGGAGCTGTTTTTT
TRBJ1-5 | - | TRBV6-1 | - | CASSDPDRIEQPQHF | TGTGCCAGCAGCGACCCGGACAGAATAGAGCAGCCCCAGCATTTT
TRBJ2-7 | - | TRBV5-1 | - | CASSLGNGDRYEQYF | TGCGCCAGCAGCCTCGGGAATGGGGATCGATACGAGCAGTACTTC